These T cell receptor beta chains were read from a single sample in a study of identical twins. MiXCR, applied by TCRdb to the 5' RACE reads, yields one record per CDR3 protein. Here the sample spans about 250,000 distinct CDR3 sequences, 7% to 8.5% being singletons. The data were also submitted as part of a second study, on yellow fever vaccine responses in identical twins.

The sequencing sample was made of CD8+ T cells sorted from blood. These receptors were collected from a woman aged 18-30 years in good health. CDR3s include the opening cysteine and the closing phenylalanine or tryptophan. Each record gives: CDR3 DNA, CDR3 protein, J gene, clone size, V gene, D gene. D genes are given only for firm matches. For some rows the clone size is stated as once, few or many, or as a class when expanded; others skip it.

CDR3 DNA: TGTGCCAGCAAGGGACTAGCGGGGCACAGCACAGATACGCAGTATTTT
CDR3 protein: CASKGLAGHSTDTQYF
J gene: TRBJ2-3
clone size: many
V gene: TRBV12-3/TRBV12-4
D gene: TRBD2

CDR3 DNA: TGTGCCAGCAGTGGAGGGCTTCAAGAGACCCAGTACTTC
CDR3 protein: CASSGGLQETQYF
J gene: TRBJ2-5
clone size: few
V gene: TRBV2
D gene: -

CDR3 DNA: TGTGCCAGCAGCCAAGTTAGGGGGACAGGGGATCACGACTATGGCTACACCTTC
CDR3 protein: CASSQVRGTGDHDYGYTF
J gene: TRBJ1-2
clone size: -
V gene: TRBV4-2
D gene: TRBD1

CDR3 DNA: TGCAGTGCTAGAGCTTCGCCAAACCAAGAGACCCAGTACTTC
CDR3 protein: CSARASPNQETQYF
J gene: TRBJ2-5
clone size: few
V gene: TRBV20-1
D gene: -

CDR3 DNA: TGTGCCAGCATTTGGTTTGTCACCACCCAAGAGACCCAGTACTTC
CDR3 protein: CASIWFVTTQETQYF
J gene: TRBJ2-5
clone size: -
V gene: TRBV6-4
D gene: -

CDR3 DNA: TGTGCCAGCAGCGTAGATGGGACTAGCGGGGAGACCCAGTACTTC
CDR3 protein: CASSVDGTSGETQYF
J gene: TRBJ2-5
clone size: few
V gene: TRBV9
D gene: TRBD2

CDR3 DNA: TGCGCCAGCAGTGAGGAGCGGGGGGAAACAGATACGCAGTATTTT
CDR3 protein: CASSEERGETDTQYF
J gene: TRBJ2-3
clone size: -
V gene: TRBV10-1
D gene: TRBD2

CDR3 DNA: TGTGCCAGCAGCTTAATAGGGGACAGGGGACATGAGCAGTTCTTC
CDR3 protein: CASSLIGDRGHEQFF
J gene: TRBJ2-1
clone size: many
V gene: TRBV7-8
D gene: TRBD1

CDR3 DNA: TGTGCCAGCAGTTTCCTTTTAGCGGGAGGGGACGCCTACGAGCAGTACTTC
CDR3 protein: CASSFLLAGGDAYEQYF
J gene: TRBJ2-7
clone size: many
V gene: TRBV12-3/TRBV12-4
D gene: TRBD2

CDR3 DNA: TGTGCCAGCAGCTCCCGGGTGGCGGGGGAGACTTACGAGCAGTACTTC
CDR3 protein: CASSSRVAGETYEQYF
J gene: TRBJ2-7
clone size: -
V gene: TRBV13
D gene: TRBD2

CDR3 DNA: TGTGCCAGCAGTTTGGGCGGGAGCGAACCATACGAGCAGTACTTC
CDR3 protein: CASSLGGSEPYEQYF
J gene: TRBJ2-7
clone size: few
V gene: TRBV12-3/TRBV12-4
D gene: TRBD2

CDR3 DNA: TGCGCCAGCAGCCAGGACGTCGGACAGGGGTTGGATTCACCCCTCCACTTT
CDR3 protein: CASSQDVGQGLDSPLHF
J gene: TRBJ1-6
clone size: few
V gene: TRBV4-1
D gene: TRBD1

CDR3 DNA: TGTGCCAGCAGCCTACTAACTAGCGGGAGGGTCGGCGGGGAGCTGTTTTTT
CDR3 protein: CASSLLTSGRVGGELFF
J gene: TRBJ2-2
clone size: -
V gene: TRBV11-2
D gene: TRBD2

CDR3 DNA: TGCGCCAGCAGCCTCCGGACAGGGGAAAAACATGAGCAGTTCTTC
CDR3 protein: CASSLRTGEKHEQFF
J gene: TRBJ2-1
clone size: few
V gene: TRBV4-1
D gene: TRBD1

CDR3 DNA: TGTGCCAGCAGCCAAGACCCCGGACAGTTTCAAGAGACCCAGTACTTC
CDR3 protein: CASSQDPGQFQETQYF
J gene: TRBJ2-5
clone size: few
V gene: TRBV3-1
D gene: -

CDR3 DNA: TGTGCCAGCAGTGAATTTCTGGACAGGGGTGGGAATGAGCAGTTCTTC
CDR3 protein: CASSEFLDRGGNEQFF
J gene: TRBJ2-1
clone size: many
V gene: TRBV25-1
D gene: TRBD1

CDR3 DNA: TGTGCCAGCCGCCCGGACGCCGGAGACGGGGAGCTGTTTTTT
CDR3 protein: CASRPDAGDGELFF
J gene: TRBJ2-2
clone size: -
V gene: TRBV2
D gene: -

CDR3 DNA: TGTGCCACCAGTGAGGACAGGGGGCTCAGCAATGAGCAGTTCTTC
CDR3 protein: CATSEDRGLSNEQFF
J gene: TRBJ2-1
clone size: many
V gene: TRBV24-1
D gene: TRBD1

CDR3 DNA: TGTGCCAGCTGGAAGCGGGAGGGATCCTACAATGAGCAGTTCTTC
CDR3 protein: CASWKREGSYNEQFF
J gene: TRBJ2-1
clone size: -
V gene: TRBV6-1
D gene: TRBD2

CDR3 DNA: TGTGCCACCAGCAGGAAGACAGCGTACTACAATGAGCAGTTCTTC
CDR3 protein: CATSRKTAYYNEQFF
J gene: TRBJ2-1
clone size: few
V gene: TRBV15
D gene: -

CDR3 DNA: TGTGCCAGCAGCTTAGCTTCCACAGAGAGACTCTATGGCTACACCTTC
CDR3 protein: CASSLASTERLYGYTF
J gene: TRBJ1-2
clone size: few
V gene: TRBV7-9
D gene: -

CDR3 DNA: TGTGCCAGCAGCTCCCCCTCGGAGCGGGGTTCCGGGGAGCTGTTTTTT
CDR3 protein: CASSSPSERGSGELFF
J gene: TRBJ2-2
clone size: -
V gene: TRBV7-6
D gene: TRBD2

CDR3 DNA: TGTGCCAGCAGTTACTCGGACCCTACCTTAGAGACCCAGTACTTC
CDR3 protein: CASSYSDPTLETQYF
J gene: TRBJ2-5
clone size: few
V gene: TRBV6-5
D gene: -

CDR3 DNA: TGTGCCACCAGTGACAGAGACAGCTCCACCTACAATGAGCAGTTCTTC
CDR3 protein: CATSDRDSSTYNEQFF
J gene: TRBJ2-1
clone size: few
V gene: TRBV24-1
D gene: -

CDR3 DNA: TGTGCCAGCACCGCGGACACCTCCTCTGGAAACACCATATATTTT
CDR3 protein: CASTADTSSGNTIYF
J gene: TRBJ1-3
clone size: -
V gene: TRBV2
D gene: -

CDR3 DNA: TGTGCCATCAGTGAAGTCGGGACCCCAGGCTACGAGCAGTACTTC
CDR3 protein: CAISEVGTPGYEQYF
J gene: TRBJ2-7
clone size: few
V gene: TRBV10-3
D gene: -

CDR3 DNA: TGCAGTGCTAGAGATCCGTGGCGGGAGGAAAGAGATACGCAGTATTTT
CDR3 protein: CSARDPWREERDTQYF
J gene: TRBJ2-3
clone size: -
V gene: TRBV20-1
D gene: TRBD2

CDR3 DNA: TGTGCCAGCACCTGGGGAGAGGGTCAGCCCCAGCATTTT
CDR3 protein: CASTWGEGQPQHF
J gene: TRBJ1-5
clone size: many
V gene: TRBV25-1
D gene: -

CDR3 DNA: TGTGCCAGCAGCCCAACCCTATATGGCTACACCTTC
CDR3 protein: CASSPTLYGYTF
J gene: TRBJ1-2
clone size: few
V gene: TRBV7-8
D gene: -

CDR3 DNA: TGCGCCAGCAGTGGGGTACAACAGGGTGGGGAGACCCAGTACTTC
CDR3 protein: CASSGVQQGGETQYF
J gene: TRBJ2-5
clone size: few
V gene: TRBV10-2
D gene: -

CDR3 DNA: TGTGCCAGCAGCGGGACGCAGGACGGTGAAAAACTGTTTTTT
CDR3 protein: CASSGTQDGEKLFF
J gene: TRBJ1-4
clone size: few
V gene: TRBV7-9
D gene: -

CDR3 DNA: TGCAGTGCTAGCGACAGGGAGGGAGGCTACACCTTC
CDR3 protein: CSASDREGGYTF
J gene: TRBJ1-2
clone size: many
V gene: TRBV20-1
D gene: TRBD1

CDR3 DNA: TGTGCCAGCAACCGCCTTCCACACGACAGAGTAGGAACTCTCCGCAAAAACATTCAGTACTTC
CDR3 protein: CASNRLPHDRVGTLRKNIQYF
J gene: TRBJ2-4
clone size: few
V gene: TRBV5-2
D gene: -

CDR3 DNA: TGCAGCGTTGAAGAAGGGGGGGGGACGGTCTTC
CDR3 protein: CSVEEGGGTVF
J gene: TRBJ2-1
clone size: -
V gene: TRBV29-1
D gene: -

CDR3 DNA: TGCAGTGCTAAGATGATCACCCGTCCCAGGGATCACGCCCAAGAGACCCAGTACTTC
CDR3 protein: CSAKMITRPRDHAQETQYF
J gene: TRBJ2-5
clone size: -
V gene: TRBV20-1
D gene: -

CDR3 DNA: TGTGCCAGCAGCTTATCCCCGGACAGGGAGGATCAGCCCCAGCATTTT
CDR3 protein: CASSLSPDREDQPQHF
J gene: TRBJ1-5
clone size: few
V gene: TRBV5-5
D gene: TRBD1

CDR3 DNA: TGTGCCAGCAGCCACCCCTTCGACACCCTGAACACTGAAGCTTTCTTT
CDR3 protein: CASSHPFDTLNTEAFF
J gene: TRBJ1-1
clone size: -
V gene: TRBV2
D gene: -

CDR3 DNA: TGCGCCAGCAGCACTCGCCCACCGGGACAGGGGTTCGGGGAGCTGTTTTTT
CDR3 protein: CASSTRPPGQGFGELFF
J gene: TRBJ2-2
clone size: -
V gene: TRBV4-1
D gene: TRBD1

CDR3 DNA: TGTGCCAGCAGCCAAGACCTCTACTCTGGAAACACCATATATTTT
CDR3 protein: CASSQDLYSGNTIYF
J gene: TRBJ1-3
clone size: many
V gene: TRBV3-1
D gene: -

CDR3 DNA: TGTGCCAGCAGTTCCGCAAAGAGCTCTGGAAACACCATATATTTT
CDR3 protein: CASSSAKSSGNTIYF
J gene: TRBJ1-3
clone size: -
V gene: TRBV28
D gene: -

CDR3 DNA: TGTGCCAGTAGCTCCCAGCGGGGGAACACCGGGGAGCTGTTTTTT
CDR3 protein: CASSSQRGNTGELFF
J gene: TRBJ2-2
clone size: -
V gene: TRBV19
D gene: TRBD2

CDR3 DNA: TGTGCCAGCAGTGACAGGGCTAATGAGCAGTTCTTC
CDR3 protein: CASSDRANEQFF
J gene: TRBJ2-1
clone size: -
V gene: TRBV6-4
D gene: -

CDR3 DNA: TGTGCCAGCAGCTTAGGTCTAGCGGGAGCAAGCTCCTACGAGCAGTACTTC
CDR3 protein: CASSLGLAGASSYEQYF
J gene: TRBJ2-7
clone size: few
V gene: TRBV11-3
D gene: TRBD2

CDR3 DNA: TGCAGCGTTGACGTGGGACTCCGGGGCTACACCTTC
CDR3 protein: CSVDVGLRGYTF
J gene: TRBJ1-2
clone size: -
V gene: TRBV29-1
D gene: -

CDR3 DNA: TGCGCCAGCAGTTACGACAGGGGAACTGGAAACACCATATATTTT
CDR3 protein: CASSYDRGTGNTIYF
J gene: TRBJ1-3
clone size: few
V gene: TRBV5-1
D gene: TRBD1

CDR3 DNA: TGTGCCAGCAGTCCCAGGGCCCAAGAGACCCAGTACTTC
CDR3 protein: CASSPRAQETQYF
J gene: TRBJ2-5
clone size: many
V gene: TRBV6-4
D gene: -

CDR3 DNA: TGTGCCAGCAGTTACCTAGGGGTCTCCTACAATGAGCAGTTCTTC
CDR3 protein: CASSYLGVSYNEQFF
J gene: TRBJ2-1
clone size: many
V gene: TRBV6-5
D gene: -

CDR3 DNA: TGTGCCAGCAGTTCGGGACAGAGCTATGGCTACACCTTC
CDR3 protein: CASSSGQSYGYTF
J gene: TRBJ1-2
clone size: few
V gene: TRBV6-5
D gene: TRBD1

CDR3 DNA: TGCGCCAGCAGCTTGGGGACGATACAGTCGGAGACCCAGTACTTC
CDR3 protein: CASSLGTIQSETQYF
J gene: TRBJ2-5
clone size: -
V gene: TRBV5-1
D gene: -

CDR3 DNA: TGTGCCAGCAGCTTTGGACAGCCTAATGAAAAACTGTTTTTT
CDR3 protein: CASSFGQPNEKLFF
J gene: TRBJ1-4
clone size: -
V gene: TRBV5-6
D gene: -

CDR3 DNA: TGTGCCAGCAGTTTAGATGGCGGCGGGAGGAGGGAAGAGACCCAGTACTTC
CDR3 protein: CASSLDGGGRREETQYF
J gene: TRBJ2-5
clone size: many
V gene: TRBV28
D gene: TRBD2

CDR3 DNA: TGTGCCAGCAGCCAAAGACTAGACGGGGCAGATACGCAGTATTTT
CDR3 protein: CASSQRLDGADTQYF
J gene: TRBJ2-3
clone size: few
V gene: TRBV4-2
D gene: -

CDR3 DNA: TGTGCCAGCAGCCAAGATATTTGGCAGGGCATCTTGCCGAATGAGCAGTTCTTC
CDR3 protein: CASSQDIWQGILPNEQFF
J gene: TRBJ2-1
clone size: many
V gene: TRBV14
D gene: -

CDR3 DNA: TGTGCCACCAGTGATTCGGGACTAGCGGGAGAAGAGACCCAGTACTTC
CDR3 protein: CATSDSGLAGEETQYF
J gene: TRBJ2-5
clone size: many
V gene: TRBV24-1
D gene: TRBD2

CDR3 DNA: TGTGCCAGCACCCCCCGGACAGGTCTGAGCACTGAAGCTTTCTTT
CDR3 protein: CASTPRTGLSTEAFF
J gene: TRBJ1-1
clone size: many
V gene: TRBV27
D gene: TRBD1

CDR3 DNA: TGTGCCAGCAGTTTAGGGTACCAAGAGACCCAGTACTTC
CDR3 protein: CASSLGYQETQYF
J gene: TRBJ2-5
clone size: many
V gene: TRBV27
D gene: -

CDR3 DNA: TGCGCCAGCAGCCATCCCGGTAGTGGAAGCACAGATACGCAGTATTTT
CDR3 protein: CASSHPGSGSTDTQYF
J gene: TRBJ2-3
clone size: many
V gene: TRBV4-1
D gene: -

CDR3 DNA: TGTGCCACCAGTGATCCGCCGGGACTAGCGTCGAACACCGGGGAGCTGTTTTTT
CDR3 protein: CATSDPPGLASNTGELFF
J gene: TRBJ2-2
clone size: -
V gene: TRBV24-1
D gene: TRBD2

CDR3 DNA: TGTGCCACCACCCCGACAGTTTCCGCGCGTCATGGCTACACCTTC
CDR3 protein: CATTPTVSARHGYTF
J gene: TRBJ1-2
clone size: -
V gene: TRBV15
D gene: -